This TCR beta chain was profiled in a study of Tregs in tolerant kidney transplant recipients. Whole-study results and caveats: Changing PCR primers prevented nucleotide comparison between some patients' samples. Tregs expanded with activated donor B cells seemed most donor-specific. In tolerant patients, donor-specific Tregs outgrew total Tregs, suggesting antigen-driven expansion.

CDR1 and CDR2 (germline): MNHNS, SASEGT. Trimming pared 3 bases from V and 1 base from J, leaving 3 bases between. The CDR3 is made up of 12 amino acids. TCRdb's copy holds only in-frame clones and misses some; the assay was immunoSEQ multiplex PCR. The sample shows 30,000 to 35,000 clones, and 6.5% to 8% sits with its ten largest clones. Unstimulated Tregs (CD4+CD25+CD127-) and CD4+CD25- non-Tregs were sorted from PBMCs. Turning to this clone: The antigen is unknown. The sequenced fragment ends 3 residues before the CDR3 boundary, so the rest is inferred from the germline J gene.

This chain uses TRBV6-1 with TRBJ1-2; D is undetermined. This TCR came from a human donor who received a combined kidney and bone marrow transplant. Specimen: CD8+ T cells from blood, collected before the transplant. The part of the CDR3 DNA that was read is TGTGCCAGCAGTGACGGTAACTATGGC. It translates to CASSDGNYG. The whole CDR3 protein reads CASSDGNYGYTF.